The rows below give T cell receptor beta chains drawn from one sample of a study of T cell responses to AZD1222 COVID-19 vaccine. The repertoire was sequenced with immunoSEQ multiplex PCR; TCRdb's copy has only in-frame clones and lacks some. Of about 140,000 clones in the sample, about 90% were seen once. Sequenced material: peripheral blood, taken on day 0 of AZD1222 vaccination. The receptor set was obtained from an adult in good health. Both conserved end residues are part of each CDR3. The order of the fields is J gene, clone size, V gene, D gene, CDR3 DNA, CDR3 protein. D genes are given only for firm matches. Only part of the rows carry a size: once, few, many, or a class if the clone is expanded.

>TRBJ2-7|-|TRBV4-1|-
TGCGCCAGCAGCCTAGCGGAAGACTACGAGCAGTACTTC
CASSLAEDYEQYF
>TRBJ2-1|few|TRBV6-5|-
TGTGCCAGCAGTTATACCGTAGGGGTCCATGAGCAGTTCTTC
CASSYTVGVHEQFF
>TRBJ1-5|-|TRBV6-4|-
TGTGCCAGCAGTGCGGAGGGTAATCAGCCCCAGCATTTT
CASSAEGNQPQHF
>TRBJ1-1|-|TRBV4-3|-
TGCGCCAGCAGCCTCACGGGTGGAGCCAAAGCTTTCTTT
CASSLTGGAKAFF
>TRBJ2-1|-|TRBV10-3|TRBD2
TGTGCCATCAGTGAGGCCCTAGCGGGAAGGAATGAGCAGTTCTTC
CAISEALAGRNEQFF
>TRBJ1-5|-|TRBV5-6|-
TGTGCCAGCAGCTCCCGTATGGGGACGCCGCCCCAGCATTTT
CASSSRMGTPPQHF
>TRBJ2-7|-|TRBV2|-
TGTGCCAGGGAAACCGGGACGGATGACACCTACGAGCAGTACTTC
CARETGTDDTYEQYF
>TRBJ1-1|-|TRBV14|-
TGTGCCAGCAGCCATATAGAGAATGAAGCTTTCTTT
CASSHIENEAFF
>TRBJ1-1|-|TRBV18|TRBD1
TGTGCCAGCTCACCAGGACAGGGTCTGCCGAACACTGAAGCTTTCTTT
CASSPGQGLPNTEAFF
>TRBJ2-7|-|TRBV19|-
TGTGCCAGTAGTATCTCAGATTACTACGAGCAGTACTTC
CASSISDYYEQYF
>TRBJ2-7|-|TRBV20-1|TRBD1
TGCAGTGCTAGAGGGACAGGAGAGCAGTACTTC
CSARGTGEQYF
>TRBJ2-2|-|TRBV9|TRBD1
TGTGCCAGCAGCTCCCCACAGGGGGCGCGGGTCACCGGGGAGCTGTTTTTT
CASSSPQGARVTGELFF
>TRBJ2-5|-|TRBV7-9|-
TGTGCCAGCAGCTTACTTTCCACCCAAGAGACCCAGTACTTC
CASSLLSTQETQYF
>TRBJ1-4|-|TRBV6-5|-
TGTGCCAGCAGTTACTCGACCGCCAGGGAACTGTTTTTT
CASSYSTARELFF
>TRBJ2-1|-|TRBV9|-
TGTGCCAGCAGCGTTCTCGGTTCCCCAAACCGTCTCGAGCAGTTCTTC
CASSVLGSPNRLEQFF
>TRBJ2-7|-|TRBV28|TRBD2
TGTGCCAGCAGGGCGGGGGGGCCCTACGAGCAGTACTTC
CASRAGGPYEQYF
>TRBJ1-1|few|TRBV28|-
TGTGCCAGCAGTTTATTAGGGGCGTCCATGAACACTGAAGCTTTCTTT
CASSLLGASMNTEAFF
>TRBJ1-4|-|TRBV19|-
TGTGCCAGTAGTATAGTGGGGATTCATCCCGGTAATGAAAAACTGTTTTTT
CASSIVGIHPGNEKLFF
>TRBJ2-3|-|TRBV27|-
TGTGCCAGCAGGATCAGTTTAGCATTAGGAGATACGCAGTATTTT
CASRISLALGDTQYF
>TRBJ2-7|-|TRBV28|TRBD2
TGTGCCAGCAGTCCCGGTCGCGGGAGCGCTTCCGAGCAGTACTTC
CASSPGRGSASEQYF
>TRBJ2-1|-|TRBV4-1|TRBD2
TGCGCCAGCAGCCCCCTCCGGACTAGCGGGAGAACGGGACAAAATGAGCAGTTCTTC
CASSPLRTSGRTGQNEQFF
>TRBJ1-1|-|TRBV28|-
TGTGCCAGCAGTTTTTCCGGGACCATGAACACTGAAGCTTTCTTT
CASSFSGTMNTEAFF
>TRBJ2-2|-|TRBV5-1|-
TGCGCCAGCAGCCCCCTAATTAGTAGCACCGGGGAGCTGTTTTTT
CASSPLISSTGELFF
>TRBJ1-1|few|TRBV10-3|-
TGTGCCATCAGTGTGAATTCGGGACTTGTGAACACTGAAGCTTTCTTT
CAISVNSGLVNTEAFF
>TRBJ2-1|-|TRBV11-2|TRBD2
TGTGCCAGCAGCTTGGGAGCGGGGTCCTACAATGAGCAGTTCTTC
CASSLGAGSYNEQFF
>TRBJ1-4|-|TRBV13|TRBD1
TGTGCCAGCAGCGGCAACCGGGACAGGGATGAAAAACTGTTTTTT
CASSGNRDRDEKLFF
>TRBJ1-6|-|TRBV28|-
TGTGCCAGCAGTTTCCAGCAGGGTTTGGGGTCACCCCTCCACTTT
CASSFQQGLGSPLHF